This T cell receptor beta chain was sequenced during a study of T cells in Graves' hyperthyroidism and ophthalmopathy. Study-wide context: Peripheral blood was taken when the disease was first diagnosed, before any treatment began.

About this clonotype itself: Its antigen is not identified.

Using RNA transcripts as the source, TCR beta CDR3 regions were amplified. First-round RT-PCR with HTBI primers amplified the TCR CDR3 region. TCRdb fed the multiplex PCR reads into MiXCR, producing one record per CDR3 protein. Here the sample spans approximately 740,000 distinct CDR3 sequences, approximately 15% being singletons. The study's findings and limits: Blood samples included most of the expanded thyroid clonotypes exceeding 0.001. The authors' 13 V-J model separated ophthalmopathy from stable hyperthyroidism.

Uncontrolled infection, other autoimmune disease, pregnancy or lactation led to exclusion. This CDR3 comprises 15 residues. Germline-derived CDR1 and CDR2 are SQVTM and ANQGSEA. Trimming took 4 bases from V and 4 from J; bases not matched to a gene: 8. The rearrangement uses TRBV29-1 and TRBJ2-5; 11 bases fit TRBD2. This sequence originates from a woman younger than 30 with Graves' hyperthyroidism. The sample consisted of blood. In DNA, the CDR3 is TGCAGCGTTGGGGGGACTAGCGGAGGGGGAGAGACCCAGTACTTC. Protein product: CSVGGTSGGGETQYF.